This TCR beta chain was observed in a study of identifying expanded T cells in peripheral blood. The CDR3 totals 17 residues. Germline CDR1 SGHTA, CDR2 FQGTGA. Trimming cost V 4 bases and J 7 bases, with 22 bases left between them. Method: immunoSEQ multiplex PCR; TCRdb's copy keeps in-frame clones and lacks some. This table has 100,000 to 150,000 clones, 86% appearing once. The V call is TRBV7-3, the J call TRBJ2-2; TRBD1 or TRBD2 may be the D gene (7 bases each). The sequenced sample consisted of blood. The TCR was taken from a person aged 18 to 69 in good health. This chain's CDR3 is CASSSGGTAGVNGELFF. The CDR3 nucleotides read TGTGCCAGCAGCTCAGGGGGGACTGCGGGAGTAAACGGGGAGCTGTTTTTT.